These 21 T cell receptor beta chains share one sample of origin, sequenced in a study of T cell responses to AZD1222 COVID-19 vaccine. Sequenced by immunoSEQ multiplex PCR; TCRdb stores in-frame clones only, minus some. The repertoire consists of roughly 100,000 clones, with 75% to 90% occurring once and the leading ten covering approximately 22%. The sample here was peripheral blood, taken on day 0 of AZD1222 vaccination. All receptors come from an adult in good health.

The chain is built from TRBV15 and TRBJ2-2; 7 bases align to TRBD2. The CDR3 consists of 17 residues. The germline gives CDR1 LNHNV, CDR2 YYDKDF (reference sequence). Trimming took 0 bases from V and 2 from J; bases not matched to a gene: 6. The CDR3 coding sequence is TGTGCCACCAGCAGAGATCAAGGCGGGGGAAACACCGGGGAGCTGTTTTTT. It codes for CATSRDQGGGNTGELFF.

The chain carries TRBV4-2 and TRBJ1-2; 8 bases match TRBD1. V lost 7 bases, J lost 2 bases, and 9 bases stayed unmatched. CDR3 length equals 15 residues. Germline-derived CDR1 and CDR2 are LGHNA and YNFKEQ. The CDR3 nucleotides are TGTGCCAGCACCACTTTCAGGGGGCGCAACTATGGCTACACCTTC. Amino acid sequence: CASTTFRGRNYGYTF.

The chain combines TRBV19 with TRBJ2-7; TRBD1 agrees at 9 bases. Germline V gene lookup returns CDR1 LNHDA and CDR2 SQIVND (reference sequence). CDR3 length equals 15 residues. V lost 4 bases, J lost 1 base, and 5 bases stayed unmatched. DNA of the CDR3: TGTGCCAGTAGTAAAGCCGGGACAGGGTCCTACGAGCAGTACTTC. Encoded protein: CASSKAGTGSYEQYF.

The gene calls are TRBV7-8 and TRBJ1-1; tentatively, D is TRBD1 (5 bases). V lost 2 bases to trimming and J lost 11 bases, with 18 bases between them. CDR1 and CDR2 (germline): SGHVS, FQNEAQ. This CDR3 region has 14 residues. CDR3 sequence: CASSLSGRVGAAFF. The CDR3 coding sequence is TGTGCCAGCAGCTTATCGGGCAGGGTCGGTGCGGCTTTCTTT.

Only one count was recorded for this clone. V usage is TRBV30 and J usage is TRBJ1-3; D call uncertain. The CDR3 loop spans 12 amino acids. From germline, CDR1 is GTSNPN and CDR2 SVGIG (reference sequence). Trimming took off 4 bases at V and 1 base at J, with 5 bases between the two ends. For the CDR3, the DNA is TGTGCCTGGATGAAATCTGGAAACACCATATATTTT. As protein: CAWMKSGNTIYF.

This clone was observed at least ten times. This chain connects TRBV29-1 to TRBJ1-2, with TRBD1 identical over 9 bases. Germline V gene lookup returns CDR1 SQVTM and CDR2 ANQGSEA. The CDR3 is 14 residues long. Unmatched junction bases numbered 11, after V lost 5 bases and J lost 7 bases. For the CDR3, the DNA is TGCAGCGTTCCAACAGGGGGCGGTACCGGTGGCTACACCTTC. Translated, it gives CSVPTGGGTGGYTF.

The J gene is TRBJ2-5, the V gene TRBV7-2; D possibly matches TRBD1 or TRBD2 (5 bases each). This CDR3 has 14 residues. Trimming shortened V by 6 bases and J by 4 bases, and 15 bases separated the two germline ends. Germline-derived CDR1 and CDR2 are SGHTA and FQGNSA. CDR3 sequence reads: CASSPHFGAETQYF. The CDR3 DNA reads TGTGCCAGCAGTCCCCACTTCGGGGCAGAGACCCAGTACTTC.

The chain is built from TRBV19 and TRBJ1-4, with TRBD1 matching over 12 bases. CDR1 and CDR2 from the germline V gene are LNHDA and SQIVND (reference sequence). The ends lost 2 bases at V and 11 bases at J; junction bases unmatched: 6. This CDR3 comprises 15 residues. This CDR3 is CASSISRDRGRKLFF. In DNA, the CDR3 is TGTGCCAGTAGTATAAGCCGGGACAGGGGGCGGAAACTGTTTTTT. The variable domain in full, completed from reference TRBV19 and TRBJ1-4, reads DGGITQSPKYLFRKEGQNVTLSCEQNLNHDAMYWYRQDPGQGLRLIYYSQIVNDFQKGDIAEGYSVSREKKESFPLTVTSAQKNPTAFYLCASSISRDRGRKLFFGSGTQLSVL.

The CDR3 bases are TGTGCCAGCAGCGAACTAGCGGGGGGCCCGACCGGTGAGCAGTTCTTC. The encoded protein is CASSELAGGPTGEQFF. The chain has TRBV11-2 and TRBJ2-1; 12 bases line up with TRBD2. Germline CDR1 is SGHAT and CDR2 is FQNNGV. CDR3 size: 16 residues. Unmatched junction bases numbered 11, after V lost 5 bases and J lost 9 bases.

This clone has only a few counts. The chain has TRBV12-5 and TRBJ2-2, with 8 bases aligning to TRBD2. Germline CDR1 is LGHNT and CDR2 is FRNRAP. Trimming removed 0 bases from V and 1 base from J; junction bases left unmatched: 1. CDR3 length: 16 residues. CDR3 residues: CASGLVLAGNTGELFF. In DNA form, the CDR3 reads TGTGCTAGTGGTTTGGTGCTAGCGGGGAACACCGGGGAGCTGTTTTTT.

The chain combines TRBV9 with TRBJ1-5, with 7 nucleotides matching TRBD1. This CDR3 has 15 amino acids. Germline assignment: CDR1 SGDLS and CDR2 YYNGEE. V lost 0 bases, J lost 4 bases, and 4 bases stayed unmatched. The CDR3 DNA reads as TGTGCCAGCAGCGTAGGGCCGACAGGGAATCAGCCCCAGCATTTT. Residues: CASSVGPTGNQPQHF.

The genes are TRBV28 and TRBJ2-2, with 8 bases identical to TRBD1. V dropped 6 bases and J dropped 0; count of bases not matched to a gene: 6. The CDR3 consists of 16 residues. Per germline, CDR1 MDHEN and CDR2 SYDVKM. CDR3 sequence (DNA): TGTGCCAGCAGGGGGGCGGACAGGGCGAACACCGGGGAGCTGTTTTTT. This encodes CASRGADRANTGELFF.

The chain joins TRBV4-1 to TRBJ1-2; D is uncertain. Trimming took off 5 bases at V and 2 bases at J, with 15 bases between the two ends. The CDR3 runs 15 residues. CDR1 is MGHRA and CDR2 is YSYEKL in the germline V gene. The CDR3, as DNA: TGCGCCAGCAGCGGCACGGAGACGGAGAACTATGGCTACACCTTC. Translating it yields CASSGTETENYGYTF.

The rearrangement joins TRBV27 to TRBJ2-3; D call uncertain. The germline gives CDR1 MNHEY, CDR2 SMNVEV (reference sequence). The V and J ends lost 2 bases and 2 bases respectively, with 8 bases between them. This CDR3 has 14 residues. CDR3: CASSLVGYTDTQYF. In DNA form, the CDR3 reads TGTGCCAGCAGTTTAGTCGGCTACACAGATACGCAGTATTTT.

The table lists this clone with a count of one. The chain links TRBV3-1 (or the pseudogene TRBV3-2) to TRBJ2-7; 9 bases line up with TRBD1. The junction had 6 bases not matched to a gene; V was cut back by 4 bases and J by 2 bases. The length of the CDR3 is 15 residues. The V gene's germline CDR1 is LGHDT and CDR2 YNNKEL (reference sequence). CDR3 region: CASSLPGQGAYEQYF. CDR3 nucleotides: TGTGCCAGCAGCCTTCCGGGACAGGGAGCCTACGAGCAGTACTTC.

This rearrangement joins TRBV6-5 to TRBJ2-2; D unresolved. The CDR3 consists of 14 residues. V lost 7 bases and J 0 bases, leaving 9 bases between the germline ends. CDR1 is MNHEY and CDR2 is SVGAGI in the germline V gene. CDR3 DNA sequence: TGTGCCAGCACAGGAAGCGCGAACACCGGGGAGCTGTTTTTT. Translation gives CASTGSANTGELFF.

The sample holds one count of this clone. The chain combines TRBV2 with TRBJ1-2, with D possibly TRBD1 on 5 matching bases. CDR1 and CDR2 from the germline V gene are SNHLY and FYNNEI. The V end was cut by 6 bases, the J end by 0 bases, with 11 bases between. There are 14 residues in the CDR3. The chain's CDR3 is CASSGTSANYGYTF. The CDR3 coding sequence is TGTGCCAGCAGCGGGACGTCCGCTAACTATGGCTACACCTTC. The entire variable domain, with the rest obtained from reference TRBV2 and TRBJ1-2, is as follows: EPEVTQTPSHQVTQMGQEVILRCVPISNHLYFYWYRQILGQKVEFLVSFYNNEISEKSEIFDDQFSVERPDGSNFTLKIRSTKLEDSAMYFCASSGTSANYGYTFGSGTRLTVV.

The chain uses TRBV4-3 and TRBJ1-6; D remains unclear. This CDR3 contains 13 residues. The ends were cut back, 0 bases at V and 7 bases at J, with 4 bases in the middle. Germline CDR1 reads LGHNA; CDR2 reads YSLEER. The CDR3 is CASSQEKNSPLHF. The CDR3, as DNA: TGCGCCAGCAGCCAAGAGAAGAATTCACCCCTCCACTTT.

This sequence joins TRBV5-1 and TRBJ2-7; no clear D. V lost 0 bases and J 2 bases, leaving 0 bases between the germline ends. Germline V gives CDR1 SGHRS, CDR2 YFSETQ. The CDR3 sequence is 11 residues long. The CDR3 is CASSLAYEQYF. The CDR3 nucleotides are TGCGCCAGCAGCTTGGCCTACGAGCAGTACTTC.

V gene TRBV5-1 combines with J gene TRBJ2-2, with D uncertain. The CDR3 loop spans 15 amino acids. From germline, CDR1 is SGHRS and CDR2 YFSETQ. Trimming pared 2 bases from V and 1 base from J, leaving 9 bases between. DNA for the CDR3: TGCGCCAGCAGCTTTTTGGGAATGAACACCGGGGAGCTGTTTTTT. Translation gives CASSFLGMNTGELFF.

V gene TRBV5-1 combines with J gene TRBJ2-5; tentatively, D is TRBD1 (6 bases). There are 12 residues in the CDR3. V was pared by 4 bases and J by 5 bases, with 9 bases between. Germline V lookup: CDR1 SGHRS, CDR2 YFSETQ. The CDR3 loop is CASSQGTETQYF. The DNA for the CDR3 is TGCGCCAGCAGCCAGGGGACGGAGACCCAGTACTTC.